These 23 T cell receptor beta chains were all obtained from the same sample, sequenced in a study of regulatory T cells in long-lasting Graves disease. Arm-PCR with iRepertoire HTBI primers amplified the CDR3 regions for these TCR beta libraries. TCRdb itself ran the multiplex PCR reads through MiXCR, one entry per CDR3 protein. The data show hundreds of thousands of distinct CDR3 sequences, 16% seen once. The time point denotes: newly diagnosed GD, antithyroid drugs for less than 3 months. With RNA extracted from PBMCs as input, the TCR library was made. These data were likewise used in another study, on T cells in Graves' hyperthyroidism and ophthalmopathy.

Here the sequenced sample was peripheral blood mononuclear cells (PBMCs), taken at new diagnosis, from a patient treated with antithyroid drugs. The receptors shown here come from a woman under 40 with Graves disease.

This clonotype was counted many times. This chain connects TRBV3-1 to TRBJ1-2; D perhaps matches TRBD1 (6 bases). The V end lost 3 bases, the J end lost 4 bases, and 9 bases lay between the germline ends. Germline V gene lookup returns CDR1 LGHDT and CDR2 YNNKEL (reference sequence). The CDR3 length is 13 residues. The CDR3 nucleotides read TGTGCCAGCAGCCAGGACAGCTTCTATGGCTACACCTTC. It translates to CASSQDSFYGYTF.

This clonotype has more than one count but fewer than ten. The chain uses TRBV20-1 and TRBJ2-3; D gene uncertain. CDR3 length: 12 residues. The V gene's germline CDR1 is DFQATT and CDR2 SNEGSKA (reference sequence). The germline V and J ends were trimmed by 7 bases and 2 bases, with 10 bases remaining between them. The CDR3 here is CSGRHITDTQYF. The CDR3 DNA follows: TGCAGTGGCAGGCACATCACAGATACGCAGTATTTT.

This clonotype was seen only a few times. The chain uses TRBV7-6 and TRBJ2-1; D possibly corresponds to TRBD2 (5 bases). Per the germline V gene, CDR1 is SGHVS and CDR2 is FNYEAQ. The V and J ends lost 3 bases and 4 bases respectively, with 16 bases between them. The CDR3 has 16 residues. This chain's CDR3 is CASSFLSREPYNEQFF. The CDR3 DNA reads TGTGCCAGCAGCTTCCTCAGCCGGGAACCATACAATGAGCAGTTCTTC.

This clonotype was found many times. V and J are TRBV12-3 or TRBV12-4 and TRBJ1-2; D is unresolved. This CDR3 has 12 amino acids. Trimming shortened V by 8 bases and J by 7 bases, and 14 bases separated the two germline ends. The CDR3 sequence is CASGNWPLGYTF. The DNA of the CDR3 is TGTGCCAGCGGCAACTGGCCTCTTGGCTACACCTTC.

The chain links TRBV10-2 to TRBJ2-1, with D unclear. The CDR3 totals 13 residues. V lost 1 base, J lost 9 bases, and 10 bases lay in between. Germline CDR1 WSHSY, CDR2 SAAADI. The CDR3 loop reads CASSELVLGEQFF. The CDR3 nucleotides are TGCGCCAGCAGTGAGTTGGTTCTCGGTGAGCAGTTCTTC.

The V and J genes are TRBV18 and TRBJ2-1; D is ambiguous. This CDR3 comprises 16 residues. The germline gives CDR1 KGHSH, CDR2 LQKENI. V lost 4 bases and J 3 bases, leaving 16 bases between the germline ends. This CDR3 reads CASSRDSSAVYNEQFF. The CDR3 DNA reads as TGTGCCAGCTCACGCGACTCGTCAGCTGTCTACAATGAGCAGTTCTTC.

As for this clonotype: This may stem from a read error, because a much larger clone lies one nucleotide away. The J gene is TRBJ2-3, the V gene TRBV3-1; D gene ambiguous. The CDR3 is 14 residues long. Trimming shortened V by 1 base and J by 0 bases, and 5 bases separated the two germline ends. Germline V gene lookup returns CDR1 LGHDT and CDR2 YNNKEL (reference sequence). The CDR3 loop reads CASSQGPSTDTQYF. In DNA form, the CDR3 reads TGTGCCAGCAGCCAAGGTCCTAGCACAGATACGCAGTATTTT.

This clonotype turned up a few times. This chain links TRBV6-1 with TRBJ1-1; the D gene is possibly TRBD1 (6 bases). Trimming took off 6 bases at V and 0 bases at J, with 14 bases between the two ends. Looked up from germline, CDR1 is MNHNS and CDR2 is SASEGT. CDR3 length: 15 residues. This chain's CDR3 is CASRRRTAMNTEAFF. The DNA for the CDR3 is TGTGCCAGCAGAAGGAGGACAGCCATGAACACTGAAGCTTTCTTT.

This clonotype was observed many times. This chain connects TRBV29-1 to TRBJ2-1; TRBD2 aligns across 8 bases. V shed 7 bases, J shed 2 bases, and the junction held 4 bases outside the gene matches. CDR1 is SQVTM and CDR2 is ANQGSEA in the germline V gene. The CDR3 loop spans 13 amino acids. The CDR3 protein is CSGAGEPYNEQFF. The DNA for the CDR3 is TGCAGCGGAGCGGGAGAACCCTACAATGAGCAGTTCTTC.

This clonotype was recorded a few times. Germline is not matched at one junction end, which may reflect a read error. The chain employs TRBV29-1 and TRBJ2-1, with D unresolved. Germline loops: CDR1 SQVTM, CDR2 ANQGSEA. The CDR3 totals 11 residues. CDR3 sequence: CSVEIYNGQFF. CDR3 nucleotide sequence: TGCAGCGTTGAAATTTACAATGGGCAGTTCTTC.

The chain recombines TRBV28 with TRBJ2-2, with TRBD2 matching over 12 bases. Trimming at V came to 8 bases and at J to 10 bases, leaving 5 bases not matched to a gene. The CDR3 consists of 13 residues. Looked up from germline, CDR1 is MDHEN and CDR2 is SYDVKM. The CDR3 spells CASGLAGLPELFF. CDR3 DNA: TGTGCCAGCGGACTAGCGGGGTTGCCGGAGCTGTTTTTT.

On this clonotype: With a far larger clone one base away, a read error is the likely cause. The J gene is TRBJ2-2, the V gene TRBV6-1; 9 positions match TRBD1. CDR1 is MNHNS and CDR2 is SASEGT in the germline V gene. The V and J ends lost 6 bases and 6 bases, in that order; junction bases with no gene match: 5. CDR3 length: 14 residues. This chain's CDR3 is CASRSGTGPGELFF. In DNA, the CDR3 is TGTGCCAGCAGATCCGGGACAGGGCCCGGGGAGCTGTTTTTT.

This clonotype came up a few times. The chain joins TRBV15 to TRBJ2-7; D not resolved. The V and J ends lost 6 bases and 2 bases respectively, with 14 bases between them. CDR1 and CDR2 from the germline V gene are LNHNV and YYDKDF (reference sequence). The length of the CDR3 is 14 residues. The DNA of the CDR3 is TGTGCCACCAGTCTCCCAGACGTCACCTACGAGCAGTACTTC. Translation gives CATSLPDVTYEQYF.

The count of this clonotype is one. CDR3 in DNA: TGCGCCAGCAGCCAAGGGTTGTTCTACAATGAGCAGTTCTTC. Translating it yields CASSQGLFYNEQFF. The V call is TRBV4-1, the J call TRBJ2-1; no clear D gene. Germline V gene data show CDR1 as MGHRA and CDR2 as YSYEKL. The CDR3 has 14 amino acids. V gave up 1 base and J gave up 3 bases, with 7 bases separating them.

This clonotype has a count of ten or more. The V gene is TRBV7-9, the J gene TRBJ2-5, with D unclear. Germline CDR1 is SEHNR and CDR2 is FQNEAQ (reference sequence). The CDR3 is 15 residues long. V lost 1 base, J lost 5 bases, and 14 bases lay in between. The CDR3 nucleotides read TGTGCCAGCAGCTTAGGGGTGCCTTTCCGGGAGACCCAGTACTTC. Its translation: CASSLGVPFRETQYF. The whole variable domain, remainder taken from reference TRBV7-9 and TRBJ2-5, is DTGVSQNPRHKITKRGQNVTFRCDPISEHNRLYWYRQTLGQGPEFLTYFQNEAQLEKSRLLSDRFSAERPKGSFSTLEIQRTEQGDSAMYLCASSLGVPFRETQYFGPGTRLLVL.

This clonotype was recorded at least ten times. The chain combines TRBV2 with TRBJ1-5; D perhaps matches TRBD1 (5 bases). CDR1 SNHLY and CDR2 FYNNEI come from the germline V gene. The V end lost 6 bases, the J end lost 4 bases, and 13 bases lay between the germline ends. The length of the CDR3 is 14 residues. CDR3 loop: CASRRGDGNQPQHF. The CDR3 DNA reads as TGTGCCAGCAGGCGGGGCGACGGAAATCAGCCCCAGCATTTT.

This clonotype has a handful of counts. V gene TRBV6-2 or TRBV6-3 combines with J gene TRBJ1-1, with TRBD1 as a possible D gene (5 bases). Trimming stripped 5 bases from V and 0 bases from J, with 13 bases between. Germline CDR1 reads MNHEY; CDR2 reads SVGEGT. This CDR3 comprises 15 residues. The CDR3 DNA sequence: TGTGCCAGCAGTGAGTCAGGGCAATTGAACACTGAAGCTTTCTTT. Translation: CASSESGQLNTEAFF.

This clonotype was observed at least ten times. This chain joins TRBV5-1 and TRBJ2-3, with 7 positions matching TRBD2. Unmatched junction bases numbered 15, after V lost 3 bases and J lost 2 bases. Per the germline V gene, CDR1 is SGHRS and CDR2 is YFSETQ. The CDR3 contains 18 residues. This chain's CDR3 is CASSSHPKGGRVTDTQYF. The CDR3 DNA sequence: TGCGCCAGCAGCTCACACCCAAAAGGAGGGAGGGTCACAGATACGCAGTATTTT.

The sample holds a few counts of this clonotype. The genes are TRBV6-1 and TRBJ2-5, with TRBD2 matching over 10 bases. The CDR3 runs 16 residues. The J segment lost 5 bases and the V segment lost 5 bases, leaving 11 bases of the junction unmatched. The germline V gene encodes CDR1 MNHNS and CDR2 SASEGT. DNA of the CDR3: TGTGCCAGCAGTACCCACTTACTAGCGGGAATTGAGACCCAGTACTTC. Its translation: CASSTHLLAGIETQYF.

The chain couples TRBV29-1 to TRBJ1-1, with TRBD1 identical over 7 bases. There are 14 residues in the CDR3. Trimming took 6 bases from V and 2 from J; bases not matched to a gene: 9. Germline V gene data show CDR1 as SQVTM and CDR2 as ANQGSEA. In DNA, the CDR3 is TGCAGCGTCCGAACAGGGGCCCGAAACACTGAAGCTTTCTTT. It encodes CSVRTGARNTEAFF. The variable domain in full, with the rest retrieved from reference TRBV29-1 and TRBJ1-1, is SAVISQKPSRDICQRGTSLTIQCQVDSQVTMMFWYRQQPGQSLTLIATANQGSEATYESGFVIDKFPISRPNLTFSTLTVSNMSPEDSSIYLCSVRTGARNTEAFFGQGTRLTVV.

This clonotype was seen more than once but under ten times. V is TRBV5-1 and J is TRBJ1-2; 8 bases are shared with TRBD1. V was clipped by 0 bases and J by 4 bases; unmatched bases: 8. The germline V gene encodes CDR1 SGHRS and CDR2 YFSETQ. This CDR3 spans 16 amino acids. The CDR3 reads CASSLADRGGSYGYTF. In DNA form, the CDR3 reads TGCGCCAGCAGCTTGGCTGACAGGGGAGGGAGCTATGGCTACACCTTC.

The table lists this clonotype with many counts. The rearrangement links TRBV7-2 to TRBJ1-3; D gene unclear. Trimming removed 4 bases from V and 5 bases from J, with 12 bases in between. Germline CDR1 and CDR2: SGHTA and FQGNSA. The CDR3 covers 14 residues. The CDR3 DNA follows: TGTGCCAGCAGCTCTCACTCCTCGAGAAACACCATATATTTT. It translates to CASSSHSSRNTIYF.

This chain uses TRBV5-1 with TRBJ2-1; D is possibly TRBD2 (5 bases). V shed 4 bases and J shed 10 bases, with 15 bases lying between them. CDR3 size: 13 residues. Germline CDR1 reads SGHRS; CDR2 reads YFSETQ. The CDR3 nucleotides are TGCGCCAGCAGCCCGGAGGACTCTGTGGAGCAGTTCTTC. Its translation is CASSPEDSVEQFF.